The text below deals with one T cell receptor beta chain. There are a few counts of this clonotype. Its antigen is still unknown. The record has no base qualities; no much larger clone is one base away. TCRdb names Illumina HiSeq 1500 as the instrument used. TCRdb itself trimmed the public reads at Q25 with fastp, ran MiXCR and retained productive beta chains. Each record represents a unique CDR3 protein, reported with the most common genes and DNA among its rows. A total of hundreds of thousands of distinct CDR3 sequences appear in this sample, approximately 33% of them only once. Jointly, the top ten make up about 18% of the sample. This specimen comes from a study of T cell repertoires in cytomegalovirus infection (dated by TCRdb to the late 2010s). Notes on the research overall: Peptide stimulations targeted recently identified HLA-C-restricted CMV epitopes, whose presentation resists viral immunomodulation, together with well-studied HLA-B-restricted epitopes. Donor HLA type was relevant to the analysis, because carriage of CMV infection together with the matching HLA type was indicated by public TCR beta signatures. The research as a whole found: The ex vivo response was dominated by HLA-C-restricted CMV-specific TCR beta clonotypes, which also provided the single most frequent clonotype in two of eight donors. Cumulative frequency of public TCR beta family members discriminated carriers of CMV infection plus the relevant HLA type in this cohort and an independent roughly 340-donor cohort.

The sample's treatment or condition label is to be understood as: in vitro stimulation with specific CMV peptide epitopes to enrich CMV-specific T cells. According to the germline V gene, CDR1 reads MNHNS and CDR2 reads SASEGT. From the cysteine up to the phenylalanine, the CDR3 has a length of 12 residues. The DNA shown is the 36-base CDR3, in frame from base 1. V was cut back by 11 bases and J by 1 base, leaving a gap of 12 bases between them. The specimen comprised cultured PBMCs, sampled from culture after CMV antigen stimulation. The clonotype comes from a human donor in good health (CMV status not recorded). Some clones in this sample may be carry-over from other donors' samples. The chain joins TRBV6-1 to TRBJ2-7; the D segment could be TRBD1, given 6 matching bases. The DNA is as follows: TGTGCCGGAAAACAGGGTTCCTACGAGCAGTACTTC. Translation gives CAGKQGSYEQYF.